Listed below are T cell receptor beta chains from one sample, sequenced in a study of CD4 T cells in relation to SARS-CoV-2 and coronaviruses. The table came from immunoSEQ multiplex PCR; TCRdb's copy has only in-frame clones and leaves some out. The repertoire consists of 26,000 or so clones, with 77% occurring once and the leading ten covering around a sixth. Their antigens are not known. Specimen: CD4+ T cells from PBMCs, cultured in vitro. Receptors originate from a human donor in good health. CDR3s include the opening cysteine and the closing phenylalanine or tryptophan. The order of the fields is J gene, clone size, V gene, D gene, CDR3 protein, CDR3 DNA. A D gene is named only where the DNA matches it firmly. The listing skips clone size in some rows; elsewhere it reads once, few, many or a size class.

TRBJ2-5	NA	TRBV7-9	NA	CASSLVPGETQYF	TGTGCCAGCAGCTTAGTCCCCGGGGAGACCCAGTACTTC
TRBJ1-2	NA	TRBV10-3	TRBD1	CAIREILQGADGYTF	TGTGCCATCAGAGAAATCTTACAGGGGGCTGATGGCTACACCTTC
TRBJ1-1	NA	TRBV6-5	NA	CASSYSPGTKGTEAFF	TGTGCCAGCAGTTATTCCCCCGGGACTAAGGGCACTGAAGCTTTCTTT
TRBJ2-5	once	TRBV5-1	NA	CASSLDSGQETQYF	TGCGCCAGCAGCTTGGACAGCGGCCAAGAGACCCAGTACTTC
TRBJ2-7	NA	TRBV5-1	NA	CASSSYRGGGYEQYF	TGCGCCAGCAGCTCCTACAGGGGAGGAGGCTACGAGCAGTACTTC
TRBJ2-2	NA	TRBV5-1	NA	CASSPGTLDTGELFF	TGCGCCAGCAGTCCCGGGACACTTGACACCGGGGAGCTGTTTTTT
TRBJ1-1	NA	TRBV6-6	NA	CASRSTRQDATTEAFF	TGTGCCAGCAGGTCTACCCGACAGGACGCGACCACTGAAGCTTTCTTT
TRBJ1-2	few	TRBV29-1	NA	CSVEDGYPNYGYTF	TGCAGCGTTGAAGATGGATACCCTAACTATGGCTACACCTTC
TRBJ2-7	few	TRBV4-2	NA	CASSQTRTVAYEQYF	TGTGCCAGCAGCCAAACCAGGACCGTCGCCTACGAGCAGTACTTC
TRBJ2-1	once	TRBV18	TRBD2	CASSLLAGENEQFF	TGTGCCAGCTCACTGCTAGCGGGAGAAAATGAGCAGTTCTTC
TRBJ1-1	NA	TRBV7-3	NA	CASSLTGGNTEAFF	TGTGCCAGCAGCTTAACCGGGGGGAACACTGAAGCTTTCTTT
TRBJ1-2	NA	TRBV3-1/TRBV3-2	NA	CASSQESWRGGYTF	TGTGCCAGCAGCCAAGAAAGCTGGAGGGGGGGCTACACCTTC
TRBJ2-3	NA	TRBV7-7	TRBD2	CASSSLAGGPDTQYF	TGTGCCAGCAGCTCCCTAGCGGGGGGGCCAGATACGCAGTATTTT
TRBJ2-2	NA	TRBV6-5	TRBD1	CASSYGDRVAGELFF	TGTGCCAGCAGTTATGGGGACAGGGTGGCCGGGGAGCTGTTTTTT
TRBJ1-5	NA	TRBV2	NA	CASSEDGTGNQPQHF	TGTGCCAGCAGTGAAGATGGAACAGGCAATCAGCCCCAGCATTTT
TRBJ2-3	NA	TRBV11-3	NA	CASSLVSTDTQYF	TGTGCCAGCAGCTTAGTAAGCACAGATACGCAGTATTTT
TRBJ2-5	once	TRBV5-1	TRBD1	CASSLGRGRQETQYF	TGCGCCAGCAGCTTGGGCAGGGGGCGACAAGAGACCCAGTACTTC
TRBJ2-5	NA	TRBV7-8	NA	CASSTSETQYF	TGTGCCAGCAGCACCTCAGAGACCCAGTACTTC
TRBJ2-2	NA	TRBV29-1	TRBD1	CSVKTGGSGELFF	TGCAGCGTTAAAACAGGGGGCTCCGGGGAGCTGTTTTTT